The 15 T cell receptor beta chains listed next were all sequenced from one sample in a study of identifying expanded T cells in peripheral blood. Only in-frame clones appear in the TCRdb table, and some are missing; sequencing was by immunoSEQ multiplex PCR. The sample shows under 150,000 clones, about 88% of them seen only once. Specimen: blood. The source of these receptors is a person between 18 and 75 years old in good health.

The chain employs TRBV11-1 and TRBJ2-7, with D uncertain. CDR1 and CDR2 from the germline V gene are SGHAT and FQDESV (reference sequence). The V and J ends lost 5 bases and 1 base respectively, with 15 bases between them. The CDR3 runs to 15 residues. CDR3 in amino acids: CASSLSRAPSYEQYF. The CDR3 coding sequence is TGTGCCAGCAGCCTCTCCCGGGCCCCGTCCTACGAGCAGTACTTC.

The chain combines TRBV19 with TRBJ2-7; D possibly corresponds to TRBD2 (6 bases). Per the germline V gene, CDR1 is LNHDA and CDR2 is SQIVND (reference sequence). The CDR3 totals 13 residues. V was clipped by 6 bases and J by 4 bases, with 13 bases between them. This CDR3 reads CASSLRGGYEQYF. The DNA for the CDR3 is TGTGCCAGTAGCCTCCGTGGGGGGTACGAGCAGTACTTC.

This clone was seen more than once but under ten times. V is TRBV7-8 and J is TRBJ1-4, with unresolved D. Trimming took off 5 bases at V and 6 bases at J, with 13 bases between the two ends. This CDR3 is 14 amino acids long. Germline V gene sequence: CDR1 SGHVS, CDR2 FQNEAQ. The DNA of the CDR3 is TGTGCCAGCAGCCCTTACCGTGGCGATGAAAAACTGTTTTTT. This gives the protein CASSPYRGDEKLFF.

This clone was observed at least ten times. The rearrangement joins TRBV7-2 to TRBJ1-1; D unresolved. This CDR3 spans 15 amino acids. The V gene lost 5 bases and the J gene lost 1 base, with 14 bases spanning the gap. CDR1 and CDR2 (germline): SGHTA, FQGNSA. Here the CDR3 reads CASSPSLGGNTEAFF. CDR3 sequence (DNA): TGTGCCAGCAGCCCAAGTCTTGGAGGGAACACTGAAGCTTTCTTT.

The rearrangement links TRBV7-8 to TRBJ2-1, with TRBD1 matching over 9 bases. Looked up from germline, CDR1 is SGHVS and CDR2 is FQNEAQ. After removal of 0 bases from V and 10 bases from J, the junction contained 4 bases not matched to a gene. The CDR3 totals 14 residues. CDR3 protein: CASSLAWTGAEQFF. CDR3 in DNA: TGTGCCAGCAGCTTAGCCTGGACAGGGGCCGAGCAGTTCTTC.

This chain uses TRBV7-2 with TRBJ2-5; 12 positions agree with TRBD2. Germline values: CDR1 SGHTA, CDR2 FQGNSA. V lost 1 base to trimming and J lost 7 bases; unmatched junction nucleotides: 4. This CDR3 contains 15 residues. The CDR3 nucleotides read TGTGCCAGCAGCTTAGAACTAGCGGGGGGAGGGACCCAGTACTTC. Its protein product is CASSLELAGGGTQYF.

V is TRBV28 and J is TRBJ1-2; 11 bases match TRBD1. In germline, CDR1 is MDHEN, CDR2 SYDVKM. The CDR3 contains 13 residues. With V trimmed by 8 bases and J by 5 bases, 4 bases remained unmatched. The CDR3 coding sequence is TGTGCCAGCGGCCGGGACAGGGGGTATGGCTACACCTTC. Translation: CASGRDRGYGYTF.

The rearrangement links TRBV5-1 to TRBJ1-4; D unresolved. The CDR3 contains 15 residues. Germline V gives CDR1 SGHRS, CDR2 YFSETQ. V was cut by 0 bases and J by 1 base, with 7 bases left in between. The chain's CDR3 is CASSLEDGTNEKLFF. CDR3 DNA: TGCGCCAGCAGCTTGGAGGACGGAACTAATGAAAAACTGTTTTTT.

The CDR3 reads CASSVSYEQYF. The DNA for the CDR3 is TGTGCCAGCAGCGTCTCCTACGAGCAGTACTTC. V usage is TRBV7-2 and J usage is TRBJ2-7; no clear D gene. This CDR3 is 11 amino acids long. The germline CDR1 and CDR2 sequences are SGHTA and FQGNSA. Trimming removed 5 bases from V and 0 bases from J, with 2 bases in between.

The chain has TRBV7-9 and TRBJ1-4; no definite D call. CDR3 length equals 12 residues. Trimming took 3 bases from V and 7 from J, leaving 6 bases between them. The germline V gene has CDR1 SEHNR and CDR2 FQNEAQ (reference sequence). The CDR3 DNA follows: TGTGCCAGCAGCTTCGGAGTTGAAAAACTGTTTTTT. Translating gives CASSFGVEKLFF.

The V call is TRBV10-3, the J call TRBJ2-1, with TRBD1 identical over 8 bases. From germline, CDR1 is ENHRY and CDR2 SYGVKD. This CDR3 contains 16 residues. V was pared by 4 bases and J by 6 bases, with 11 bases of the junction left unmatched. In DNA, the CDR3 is TGTGCCATCAGTGGAGGCGGGACAGGAGCGCTCAATGAGCAGTTCTTC. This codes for CAISGGGTGALNEQFF.

The CDR3 nucleotides read TGCGCCAGCAGCTTGGGGCAGGTACAACCCGGGGAGCTGTTTTTT. It is translated as CASSLGQVQPGELFF. This chain uses TRBV5-1 with TRBJ2-2; D ambiguous. Trimming shortened V by 0 bases and J by 6 bases, and 12 bases separated the two germline ends. This CDR3 comprises 15 residues. In germline, CDR1 is SGHRS, CDR2 YFSETQ.

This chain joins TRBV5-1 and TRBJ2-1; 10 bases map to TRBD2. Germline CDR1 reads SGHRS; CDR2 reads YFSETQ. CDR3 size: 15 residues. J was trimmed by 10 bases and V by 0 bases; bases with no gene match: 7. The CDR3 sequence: CASSLELAGLVEQFF. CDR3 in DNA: TGCGCCAGCAGCTTGGAACTAGCGGGATTGGTAGAGCAGTTCTTC.

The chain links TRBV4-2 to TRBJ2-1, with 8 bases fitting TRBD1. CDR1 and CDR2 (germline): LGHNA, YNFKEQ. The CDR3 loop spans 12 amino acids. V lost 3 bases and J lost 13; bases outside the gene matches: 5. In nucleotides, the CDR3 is TGTGCCAGCAGCCAGGACAGGGCCAGACAGTTCTTC. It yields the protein CASSQDRARQFF.

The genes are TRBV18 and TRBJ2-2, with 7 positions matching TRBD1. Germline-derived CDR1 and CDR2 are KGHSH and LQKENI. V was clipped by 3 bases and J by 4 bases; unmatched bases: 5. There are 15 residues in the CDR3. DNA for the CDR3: TGTGCCAGCTCACCCAGTACAGGGGCCACCGGGGAGCTGTTTTTT. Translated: CASSPSTGATGELFF.